This T cell receptor (beta chain) is drawn from a study of blood T cell repertoires in COVID-19. The data were produced by immunoSEQ multiplex PCR, yet TCRdb's version contains in-frame clones alone and is incomplete. The sample has approximately 100,000 clones, about 85% seen once; the top ten hold about 14%. This clone was seen once. This CDR3 has 12 amino acids. The V end lost 6 bases, the J end lost 8 bases, and 13 bases lay between the germline ends. Looked up from germline, CDR1 is SNHLY and CDR2 is FYNNEI. The TCR sequence derives from a woman aged 70 to 79 with acute or convalescent COVID-19. Source material: peripheral blood. V usage is TRBV2 and J usage is TRBJ1-1; D remains ambiguous. The CDR3 DNA reads as TGTGCCAGCAGCCCCCTAGCCCTCGAAGCTTTCTTT. Translation gives CASSPLALEAFF.